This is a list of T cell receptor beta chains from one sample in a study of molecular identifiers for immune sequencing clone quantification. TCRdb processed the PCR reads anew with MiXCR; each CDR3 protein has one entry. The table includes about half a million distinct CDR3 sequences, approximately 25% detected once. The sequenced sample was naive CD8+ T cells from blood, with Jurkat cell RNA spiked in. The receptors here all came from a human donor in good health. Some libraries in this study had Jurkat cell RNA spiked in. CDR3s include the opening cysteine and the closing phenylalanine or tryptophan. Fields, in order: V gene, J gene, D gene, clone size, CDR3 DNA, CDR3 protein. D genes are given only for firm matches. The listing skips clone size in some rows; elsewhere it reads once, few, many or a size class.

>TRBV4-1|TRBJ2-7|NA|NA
TGCGCCAGCAGCCAAGGGGGGCAGAGGGACGAGCAGTACTTC
CASSQGGQRDEQYF
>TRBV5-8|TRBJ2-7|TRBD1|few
TGTGCCAGCAGCCTGGACAGGGGAAATGGCTACGAGCAGTACTTC
CASSLDRGNGYEQYF
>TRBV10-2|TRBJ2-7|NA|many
TGCGCCAGCAGTGACGGAGGGACCCTTTCCCTCTTC
CASSDGGTLSLF
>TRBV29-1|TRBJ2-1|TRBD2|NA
TGCAGCGTTGAACGGGACTACTCCTACAATGAGCAGTTCTTC
CSVERDYSYNEQFF
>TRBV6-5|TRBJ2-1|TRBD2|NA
TGTGCCAGCAGACTCACTAGCGGGGGTTCGAATGAGCAGTTCTTC
CASRLTSGGSNEQFF
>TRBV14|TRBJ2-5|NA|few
TGTGCCAGCAGCCAAGATTCCTGGGAGACCCAGTACTTC
CASSQDSWETQYF
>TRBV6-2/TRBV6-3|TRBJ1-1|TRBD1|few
TGTGCCAGCAGCCCCGGACAGGGCCAAGGATACGCTGAAGCTTTCTTT
CASSPGQGQGYAEAFF
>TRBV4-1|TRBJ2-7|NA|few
TGCGCCAGCAGCCAAGAGCAGCCGGCGGGGTTGAGCTCCTACGAGCAGTACTTC
CASSQEQPAGLSSYEQYF
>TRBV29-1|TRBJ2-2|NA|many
TGCAGCGTGATTCGCGGGGACACCGGGGAGCTGTTTTTT
CSVIRGDTGELFF
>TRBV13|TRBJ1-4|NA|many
TGTGCCAGCAGCACGGGACCGGATGAAAAACTGTTTTTT
CASSTGPDEKLFF
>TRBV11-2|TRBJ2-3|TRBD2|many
TGTGCCAGCAGCCCCCGGGGAGCGGGGGTCACAGATACGCAGTATTTT
CASSPRGAGVTDTQYF
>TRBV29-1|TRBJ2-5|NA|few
TGCAGCGTTGATCCCCAACTGGGCGGCACAGGGGAGACCCAGTACTTC
CSVDPQLGGTGETQYF
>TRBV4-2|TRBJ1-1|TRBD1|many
TGTGCCAGCAGCTCATCCTCCGGGACAGGGGGAGAAGCTTTCTTT
CASSSSSGTGGEAFF
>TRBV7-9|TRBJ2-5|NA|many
TGTGCCAGCAGCTCCGACGGGGAGACCCAGTACTTC
CASSSDGETQYF
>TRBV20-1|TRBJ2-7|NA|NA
TGCAGTGCTAGTTTCAGGAGCTCCTACGAGCAGTACTTC
CSASFRSSYEQYF
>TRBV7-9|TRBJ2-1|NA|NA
TGTGCCAGCAGCCCTCAGTGGAGCGGCAATGAGCAGTTCTTC
CASSPQWSGNEQFF